The 28 T cell receptor beta chains below were found in one sample sequenced in a study of control samples from healthy donors and cancer patients. Data came from immunoSEQ multiplex PCR; TCRdb stores just in-frame clones and leaves some out. The data contain about 85,000 clones, around nine tenths of them singletons. Material for sequencing was blood. The receptors shown here come from a woman aged 55 to 70 in good health.

J is TRBJ2-5 and V is TRBV3-1 (or the pseudogene TRBV3-2), with 7 bases fitting TRBD1. J was trimmed by 2 bases and V by 5 bases; bases with no gene match: 5. CDR3 length: 14 amino acids. Germline CDR1 LGHDT, CDR2 YNNKEL (reference sequence). This chain's CDR3 is CASSTRDSQETQYF. For the CDR3, the DNA is TGTGCCAGCAGCACTCGGGACAGTCAAGAGACCCAGTACTTC.

CDR3 DNA sequence: TGTGCCAGCAGCCAGGAATGGGCGGGGGCCCAAGAGACCCAGTACTTC. The encoded protein is CASSQEWAGAQETQYF. The V call is TRBV4-2, the J call TRBJ2-5, with a tentative D call TRBD2 (7 bases). This CDR3 has 16 residues. Germline V gene data show CDR1 as LGHNA and CDR2 as YNFKEQ. Deletions cut 3 bases from V and 1 base from J, with 15 bases between.

The genes are TRBV5-1 and TRBJ2-7; 15 bases align to TRBD2. Germline CDR1 and CDR2: SGHRS and YFSETQ. The junction had 7 bases not matched to a gene; V was cut back by 3 bases and J by 6 bases. CDR3 length: 16 residues. The CDR3 region is CASSSGLAGGTLEQYF. In DNA form, the CDR3 reads TGCGCCAGCAGCTCCGGACTAGCGGGAGGGACCCTCGAGCAGTACTTC.

V is TRBV9 and J is TRBJ2-1; D call uncertain. Deletions cut 0 bases from V and 6 bases from J, with 7 bases between. There are 13 residues in the CDR3. From germline, CDR1 is SGDLS and CDR2 YYNGEE. CDR3 coding DNA: TGTGCCAGCAGCGTAGTTATGAGCAATGAGCAGTTCTTC. It encodes CASSVVMSNEQFF.

The CDR3, as DNA: TGTGCCAGCAGCTTCGCGAGAGACACTGAAGCTTTCTTT. This sequence encodes CASSFARDTEAFF. The V and J genes are TRBV7-2 and TRBJ1-1; D unclear. CDR1 is SGHTA, CDR2 FQGNSA, per germline. The CDR3 has 13 amino acids. Trimming removed 3 bases from V and 3 bases from J, with 8 bases in between.

The chain employs TRBV19 and TRBJ2-3; no clear D gene. Germline CDR1 and CDR2: LNHDA and SQIVND (reference sequence). The V end was cut by 0 bases, the J end by 10 bases, with 11 bases between. The CDR3 length is 13 residues. CDR3 DNA: TGTGCCAGTAGTATAGATCAGCAGTTGTCGCAGTATTTT. Translation gives CASSIDQQLSQYF.

The chain combines TRBV19 with TRBJ1-6, with D unresolved. The V gene lost 11 bases and the J gene lost 3 bases, with 17 bases spanning the gap. This CDR3 is built from 15 residues. Germline V CDR1 and CDR2: LNHDA, SQIVND (reference sequence). The CDR3 nucleotides read TGTGCCCGCCTGTCCCCCGGCAACTATAATTCACCCCTCCACTTT. Encoded protein: CARLSPGNYNSPLHF.

This rearrangement joins TRBV16 to TRBJ1-2; 7 bases are shared with TRBD1. Germline V CDR1 and CDR2: KGHSY, FQNENV. This CDR3 spans 15 amino acids. V was clipped by 1 base and J by 5 bases; unmatched bases: 7. CDR3 in DNA: TGTGCCAGCAGCCAATTGGCCGGGACAGCTTATGGCTACACCTTC. It encodes CASSQLAGTAYGYTF.

The chain links TRBV6-1 to TRBJ1-2; 7 bases map to TRBD1. CDR3 length: 14 residues. J lost 4 bases, V lost 3 bases, and 5 bases had no gene match. The V gene's germline CDR1 is MNHNS and CDR2 SASEGT. The CDR3 coding sequence is TGTGCCAGCAGTGACGGGACAGCCCTCTATGGCTACACCTTC. Protein sequence: CASSDGTALYGYTF.

The sample holds a few counts of this clone. The V and J genes are TRBV11-2 and TRBJ2-4; D is undetermined. The CDR3 has 18 amino acids. V was trimmed by 4 bases and J by 0 bases, leaving 19 bases between them. Germline CDR1 SGHAT, CDR2 FQNNGV. The CDR3, as DNA: TGTGCCAGCAGCTCCCCCGAGTTGGCCACTATAGCCAAAAACATTCAGTACTTC. This sequence encodes CASSSPELATIAKNIQYF.

V and J are TRBV5-6 and TRBJ1-2; no clear D gene. The germline gives CDR1 SGHDT, CDR2 YYEEEE. V lost 2 bases and J lost 0, with 8 bases in between. The CDR3 runs to 14 residues. The CDR3 sequence: CASSFRPTNYGYTF. For the CDR3, the DNA is TGTGCCAGCAGCTTTCGCCCGACTAACTATGGCTACACCTTC. Looking up the rest from reference TRBV5-6 and TRBJ1-2 gives the full variable domain: DAGVTQSPTHLIKTRGQQVTLRCSPKSGHDTVSWYQQALGQGPQFIFQYYEEEERQRGNFPDRFSGHQFPNYSSELNVNALLLGDSALYLCASSFRPTNYGYTFGSGTRLTVV.

This rearrangement joins TRBV11-2 to TRBJ1-2, with TRBD1 identical over 7 bases. The junction had 5 bases not matched to a gene; V was cut back by 5 bases and J by 2 bases. This CDR3 has 14 residues. Germline V CDR1 and CDR2: SGHAT, FQNNGV. CDR3 in amino acids: CASSMGQKNYGYTF. CDR3 coding DNA: TGTGCCAGCAGCATGGGACAGAAGAACTATGGCTACACCTTC.

J is TRBJ1-5 and V is TRBV12-5; the D is unclear. Germline V gene sequence: CDR1 LGHNT, CDR2 FRNRAP. Trimming shortened V by 1 base and J by 6 bases, and 7 bases separated the two germline ends. The length of the CDR3 is 13 residues. DNA for the CDR3: TGTGCTAGTGGTTTGGACGAGGGTCAGCCCCAGCATTTT. It encodes CASGLDEGQPQHF.

V usage is TRBV5-6 and J usage is TRBJ1-2; 10 bases fit TRBD1. Germline loops: CDR1 SGHDT, CDR2 YYEEEE. The CDR3 totals 16 residues. V lost 4 bases, J lost 4 bases, and 10 bases stayed unmatched. CDR3 amino acids: CASSLLRGQGPYGYTF. Here the CDR3 DNA reads TGTGCCAGCAGCCTCCTCCGGGGACAGGGGCCCTATGGCTACACCTTC.

The rearrangement links TRBV12-3 or TRBV12-4 to TRBJ1-1; no firm D call. Trimming took 0 bases from V and 5 from J, leaving 4 bases between them. The CDR3 spans 12 residues. The CDR3: CASSLALTEAFF. The CDR3 coding sequence is TGTGCCAGCAGTTTAGCGCTGACTGAAGCTTTCTTT.

This sequence joins TRBV7-2 and TRBJ2-3, with a tentative D call TRBD2 (6 bases). This CDR3 comprises 14 residues. Between the trimmed V and J ends, which lost 5 bases and 1 base, there was a span of 10 bases. The germline V gene encodes CDR1 SGHTA and CDR2 FQGNSA. The CDR3 spells CASSPRERTDTQYF. Here the CDR3 DNA reads TGTGCCAGCAGCCCCCGGGAGCGCACAGATACGCAGTATTTT.

This chain connects TRBV12-3 or TRBV12-4 to TRBJ1-1; D remains unclear. The V end lost 3 bases, the J end lost 7 bases, and 9 bases lay between the germline ends. The CDR3 runs to 12 residues. The CDR3 spells CASSFGNGEAFF. The CDR3 DNA reads as TGTGCCAGCAGTTTCGGGAATGGTGAAGCTTTCTTT.

V gene TRBV7-9 combines with J gene TRBJ1-1; D perhaps matches TRBD1 (6 bases). The CDR3 covers 14 residues. The V gene's germline CDR1 is SEHNR and CDR2 FQNEAQ (reference sequence). V was trimmed by 2 bases and J by 1 base, leaving 8 bases between them. In DNA form, the CDR3 reads TGTGCCAGCAGCTTACAGGGGACGAACACTGAAGCTTTCTTT. Residues: CASSLQGTNTEAFF.

The rearrangement joins TRBV4-3 to TRBJ2-7; 11 bases are shared with TRBD1. The CDR3 sequence is 16 residues long. J lost 6 bases, V lost 0 bases, and 7 bases had no gene match. CDR1 is LGHNA, CDR2 YSLEER, per germline. In DNA form, the CDR3 reads TGCGCCAGCAGCCAAGAACCCGGGACAGGGGGTTTCGAGCAGTACTTC. It encodes CASSQEPGTGGFEQYF.

This rearrangement joins TRBV29-1 to TRBJ1-2, with TRBD1 matching over 11 bases. Germline V gene data show CDR1 as SQVTM and CDR2 as ANQGSEA. After removal of 0 bases from V and 5 bases from J, the junction contained 2 bases not matched to a gene. The CDR3 contains 14 residues. The CDR3 loop is CSVEDGDRGYGYTF. The CDR3 DNA follows: TGCAGCGTTGAAGATGGGGACAGGGGGTATGGCTACACCTTC.

This chain connects TRBV19 to TRBJ2-1; D is possibly TRBD1 (5 bases). V lost 3 bases and J 3 bases, leaving 6 bases between the germline ends. Germline CDR1 reads LNHDA; CDR2 reads SQIVND (reference sequence). The CDR3 sequence is 13 residues long. The CDR3 sequence is CASSMDNYNEQFF. CDR3 coding DNA: TGTGCCAGTAGTATGGACAACTACAATGAGCAGTTCTTC.

The chain carries TRBV6-1 and TRBJ1-5; weak D call: TRBD1 (5 bases). Trimming cost V 4 bases and J 3 bases, with 13 bases left between them. Germline-derived CDR1 and CDR2 are MNHNS and SASEGT. The CDR3 covers 15 residues. CDR3 loop: CASSVAGTNNQPQHF. CDR3 nucleotides: TGTGCCAGCAGTGTAGCGGGGACCAACAATCAGCCCCAGCATTTT.

This clone came up once. This sequence joins TRBV4-2 and TRBJ2-2, with 8 positions matching TRBD2. The CDR3 sequence is 16 residues long. The J segment lost 4 bases and the V segment lost 1 base, leaving 5 bases of the junction unmatched. Looked up from germline, CDR1 is LGHNA and CDR2 is YNFKEQ. Here the CDR3 reads CASSQGGLGPTGELFF. CDR3 sequence (DNA): TGTGCCAGCAGCCAAGGGGGACTAGGACCCACCGGGGAGCTGTTTTTT.

This chain joins TRBV10-3 and TRBJ2-7, with TRBD1 as a possible D gene (6 bases). This CDR3 region has 14 residues. The germline V and J ends were trimmed by 6 bases and 0 bases, with 12 bases remaining between them. Germline lookup yields CDR1 ENHRY and CDR2 SYGVKD. CDR3 sequence: CAISRDNPSYEQYF. The CDR3, as DNA: TGTGCCATCAGCCGGGACAACCCCTCCTACGAGCAGTACTTC.

This chain uses TRBV12-5 with TRBJ2-2, with a possible D match to TRBD1 (6 bases). V dropped 2 bases and J dropped 7 bases, with 11 bases sitting between them. CDR1 is LGHNT, CDR2 FRNRAP, per germline. This CDR3 has 14 amino acids. This CDR3 reads CASGLMGAYGELFF. CDR3 in DNA: TGTGCTAGTGGTTTGATGGGGGCTTACGGGGAGCTGTTTTTT.

V is TRBV15 and J is TRBJ2-5; 8 nucleotides agree with TRBD2. Germline V CDR1 and CDR2: LNHNV, YYDKDF (reference sequence). The CDR3 contains 18 residues. Trimming took 1 base from V and 2 from J; bases not matched to a gene: 12. The CDR3 protein is CATSRVQGLAGGQETQYF. Written as DNA, the CDR3 is TGTGCCACCAGCAGAGTCCAAGGGTTGGCGGGGGGACAAGAGACCCAGTACTTC.

This clone was counted a few times. The J gene is TRBJ1-2, the V gene TRBV6-2 or TRBV6-3, with 9 positions matching TRBD1. J was trimmed by 3 bases and V by 5 bases; bases with no gene match: 1. Germline CDR1 and CDR2: MNHEY and SVGEGT. The CDR3 has 13 residues. The DNA for the CDR3 is TGTGCCAGCAGTGACAGGGGGGACTATGGCTACACCTTC. It codes for CASSDRGDYGYTF.

For this clone: An end of the junction differs from the germline gene, which may be a read error. The chain carries TRBV28 and TRBJ1-2, with 7 bases that match TRBD1. This CDR3 comprises 14 residues. Germline V gene data show CDR1 as MDHEN and CDR2 as SYDVKM. In nucleotides, the CDR3 is TGTGCCAGCAGAGGCGAGGGGGGGGCAAGACAGGGTTTCTTC. Translation: CASRGEGGARQGFF.